This TCR beta chain was sequenced during a study of blood T cell repertoires in COVID-19. Trimming removed 3 bases at V and 0 bases at J, with 10 bases between. The germline gives CDR1 MRHNA, CDR2 SNTAGT. This CDR3 region has 15 residues. Repertoires were generated with immunoSEQ multiplex PCR, while TCRdb's copy carries only in-frame clones and drops some. The sample carries 40,000 to 50,000 clones, approximately 87% recorded once. The sample consisted of peripheral blood. The rearrangement uses TRBV6-4 and TRBJ2-3; the D gene is possibly TRBD1 (7 bases). The receptor's source is a human donor in a cohort sampled during active COVID-19. The CDR3 loop is CASSEQGTSTDTQYF. The DNA for the CDR3 is TGTGCCAGCAGTGAACAGGGGACTAGCACAGATACGCAGTATTTT.